This T cell receptor beta chain is drawn from a study of human T cells and chemical hapten exposure. Findings and limits, study-wide: Expanded TCR counts at PT1 were positively correlated with the patch test score. Donor immune responses may differ from healthy people's, since all donors had alopecia. Expanded TCRs showed more large CDR3 clusters than pre-sensitization or healthy control sets.

Remarks on this clonotype: Its antigen remains unknown.

As for time point: patch test 3, about 24 weeks after DPC sensitization. Specified treatment: therapeutic diphenylcyclopropenone sensitization with weekly scalp DPC. Germline V lookup: CDR1 DFQATT, CDR2 SNEGSKA (reference sequence). CDR3 length: 15 amino acids. V shed 2 bases and J 11 bases; nucleotides not matched to a gene: 11. Using its own MiXCR run on the RACE reads, TCRdb lists one record per CDR3 protein. The sample includes approximately 97,000 distinct CDR3 sequences, roughly a quarter of them seen just once. Sequenced material: whole blood, taken in connection with sensitization to the hapten diphenylcyclopropenone (DPC). The clonotype was recovered from a man aged 35-49 years with alopecia areata. Some clones in this sample may be carry-over from other donors' samples. The chain uses TRBV20-1 and TRBJ1-6, with TRBD1 identical over 8 bases. The CDR3 here is CSARISGQVLTPLHF. As DNA, the CDR3 is TGCAGTGCTAGAATTTCGGGACAGGTTCTGACACCCCTCCACTTT.